This T cell receptor (beta chain) was identified during a study of human T cells and chemical hapten exposure. Trimming took 4 bases from V and 6 from J, leaving 10 bases between them. The CDR3 is 13 residues long. The germline CDR1 and CDR2 sequences are MNHEY and SMNVEV (reference sequence). In its sample, this clonotype was seen a few times. The antigen remains unidentified. Regarding the study as a whole: Alopecia in all donors means immunity may differ from healthy individuals.

Each CDR3 protein is one row after TCRdb ran MiXCR on the RACE reads. The table has about 140,000 distinct CDR3 sequences, approximately 12% seen once; the top ten hold around 1.4%. The time point here: patch test 2, 6 weeks after DPC sensitization. Treatment noted: therapeutic diphenylcyclopropenone sensitization with weekly scalp DPC. Ahead of each patch test application, blood was drawn. The genes are TRBV27 and TRBJ1-5, with a tentative D call TRBD1 (5 bases). The source material was whole blood, sampled in connection with sensitization to the hapten diphenylcyclopropenone (DPC). This clonotype was sampled from a woman aged 50 to 60 with alopecia areata. Some clones in this sample may be carry-over from other donors' samples. In DNA, the CDR3 is TGTGCCAGCAGTTCGATGGGGCTTCAGCCCCAGCATTTT. Protein sequence: CASSSMGLQPQHF.